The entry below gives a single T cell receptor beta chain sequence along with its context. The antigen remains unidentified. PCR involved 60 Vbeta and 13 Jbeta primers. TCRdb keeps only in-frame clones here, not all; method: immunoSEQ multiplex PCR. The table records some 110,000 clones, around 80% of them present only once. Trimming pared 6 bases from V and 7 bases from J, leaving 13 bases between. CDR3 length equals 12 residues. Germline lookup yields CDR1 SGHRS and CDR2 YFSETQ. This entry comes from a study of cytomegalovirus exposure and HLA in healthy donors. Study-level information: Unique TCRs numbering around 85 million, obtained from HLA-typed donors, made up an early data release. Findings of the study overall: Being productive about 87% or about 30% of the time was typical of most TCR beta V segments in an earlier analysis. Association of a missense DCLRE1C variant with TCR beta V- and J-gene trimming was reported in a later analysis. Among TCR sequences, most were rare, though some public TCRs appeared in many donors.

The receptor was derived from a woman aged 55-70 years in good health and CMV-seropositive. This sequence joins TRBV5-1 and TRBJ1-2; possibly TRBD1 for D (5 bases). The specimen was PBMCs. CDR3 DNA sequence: TGCGCCAGCACCCCAGGGTGGGGTGGCTACACCTTC. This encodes CASTPGWGGYTF.